Listed here is a single T cell receptor beta chain. This clonotype was detected many times. Its antigen remains unidentified. There are no base qualities to consult, and no much larger clone falls within one base. This specimen belongs to a study of CD8 T cells in ankylosing spondylitis (dated by TCRdb to the late 2010s). Some background on the complete study: To find TCR variants linked to disease, the study profiled T cell receptor beta repertoires in ankylosing spondylitis patients and healthy donors. Samples of peripheral blood were taken, and for ankylosing spondylitis patients, synovial fluid was collected as well. The whole study cohort included over 85 healthy donors and over 20 ankylosing spondylitis patients. Study-level results and caveats: The disease-linked clones had a CD8+ phenotype and were found at relatively low frequencies in peripheral blood. Some TCR beta motif variants had previously been reported in synovial fluid and blood of reactive arthritis patients, which suggested common disease-initiation mechanisms. A TCR beta motif of about 8 highly homologous amino acid variants appeared characteristic of blood from ankylosing spondylitis patients. According to the report, matched synovial fluid samples from ankylosing spondylitis patients were significantly enriched for the disease-linked clones.

The instrument given in TCRdb is Illumina HiSeq 2500. Quantitative 5'-RACE with molecular barcodes was the method used to prepare the TCR beta libraries. As for the original processing: A new computational method, built on a probabilistic model of VDJ rearrangement, was used to identify disease-linked TCR variants. The public reads were run again by TCRdb, first through fastp at Q25 and then through MiXCR, and only productive beta chains were kept. Here each entry gathers all rows of one CDR3 protein and keeps the most common genes and DNA. TCRdb assigned the V and J calls; the authors' analysis was not used. The sample table records 250,000 to 350,000 distinct CDR3 sequences; about 20% of these occur just once. The ten largest clones represent 3.5% of the sample. Material for sequencing was blood, either unsorted or a sorted T cell fraction (not recorded which). The TCR sequence derives from a female donor with ankylosing spondylitis or in good health (not recorded which).

The sequenced DNA: TGCAGCGGTCAACTAGGGGGTGGGGATGAGCAGTTCTTC. Its amino acids are CSGQLGGGDEQFF. Recombination joined TRBV29-1 with TRBJ2-1, with a weak D call of TRBD1 (6 bases match). The CDR3 measures 13 amino acids from cysteine to phenylalanine. Of all the DNA, just the CDR3 is kept, 39 bases in frame from base 1. The CDR1 and CDR2 encoded by the germline V gene are SQVTM and ANQGSEA. Trimming removed 7 bases from V and 8 bases from J, leaving 18 bases between the germline ends.